The next 16 T cell receptor beta chains were all read from a single sample in a study of beta chain features in type 1 diabetes. Reverse transcribing all isolated RNA meant expressed TCRB transcripts were sequenced. Sequencing was performed with immunoSEQ multiplex PCR; in TCRdb, only in-frame clones are kept and a portion is missing. The repertoire holds some 410,000 clones, with about 15% as singletons. The sequencing sample was made of naive CD4+ T cells from blood. These receptors originate from a man aged 25-40 years in good health.

There are a few counts of this clone. The chain uses TRBV30 and TRBJ2-1; TRBD2 aligns across 14 bases. CDR1 is GTSNPN and CDR2 is SVGIG in the germline V gene (reference sequence). V dropped 2 bases and J dropped 5; count of bases not matched to a gene: 17. This CDR3 spans 20 amino acids. In DNA, the CDR3 is TGTGCCTGGAGTCCCAGACTAGCGGGAGGGCCCGGTACCAAAAACAATGAGCAGTTCTTC. It specifies CAWSPRLAGGPGTKNNEQFF.

The genes are TRBV4-1 and TRBJ2-3; perhaps TRBD1 as D (5 bases). The CDR3 consists of 13 residues. Trimming removed 4 bases from V and 6 bases from J, with 11 bases in between. The germline gives CDR1 MGHRA, CDR2 YSYEKL. This CDR3 reads CASSLRGADTQYF. The CDR3 bases are TGCGCCAGCAGCCTTAGGGGTGCGGATACGCAGTATTTT.

This clone was recorded a few times. The chain carries TRBV4-3 and TRBJ2-5; TRBD1 might be the D (5 bases). CDR1 and CDR2 (germline): LGHNA, YSLEER. There are 16 residues in the CDR3. V lost 4 bases, J lost 5 bases, and 20 bases lay in between. This CDR3 reads CASSPPYRGEDETQYF. The CDR3 nucleotides read TGCGCCAGCAGCCCCCCTTATAGGGGTGAGGATGAGACCCAGTACTTC.

This clone was detected a few times. The gene calls are TRBV2 and TRBJ2-3; D remains ambiguous. The CDR3 is made up of 14 amino acids. V lost 2 bases to trimming and J lost 6 bases, with 12 bases between them. The germline V gene has CDR1 SNHLY and CDR2 FYNNEI. CDR3 coding DNA: TGTGCCAGCAGTGAAAGGCTAGTCAAGGATACGCAGTATTTT. It codes for CASSERLVKDTQYF.

The chain links TRBV29-1 to TRBJ1-2; 8 bases are shared with TRBD1. V shed 3 bases and J 2 bases; nucleotides not matched to a gene: 2. Looked up from germline, CDR1 is SQVTM and CDR2 is ANQGSEA. The CDR3 is made up of 13 amino acids. The CDR3 loop reads CSVDNRGNYGYTF. Here the CDR3 DNA reads TGCAGCGTTGACAACAGGGGGAACTATGGCTACACCTTC.

The table lists this clone with a few counts. The genes are TRBV10-3 and TRBJ2-1; the D gene is possibly TRBD2 (6 bases). V dropped 10 bases and J dropped 3 bases, with 7 bases sitting between them. This CDR3 has 11 amino acids. Germline loops: CDR1 ENHRY, CDR2 SYGVKD. The chain's CDR3 is CASGDYNEQFF. CDR3 sequence (DNA): TGTGCCAGCGGGGACTACAATGAGCAGTTCTTC.

This clone was seen only once. The genes are TRBV6-5 and TRBJ2-1; weak D call: TRBD2 (6 bases). There are 14 residues in the CDR3. Per the germline V gene, CDR1 is MNHEY and CDR2 is SVGAGI. The germline V and J ends were trimmed by 7 bases and 4 bases, with 14 bases remaining between them. The CDR3 loop reads CASTRDLMYNEQFF. DNA for the CDR3: TGTGCCAGCACCCGGGACTTAATGTACAATGAGCAGTTCTTC.

This clone showed up just a few times. CDR3 nucleotide sequence: TGCGCCAGCAGCCAAGTCTCATGGCAGAAATCAAATCAAGAGACCCAGTACTTC. It translates to CASSQVSWQKSNQETQYF. The chain combines TRBV4-3 with TRBJ2-5, with D hard to call. Per the germline V gene, CDR1 is LGHNA and CDR2 is YSLEER. The CDR3 sequence is 18 residues long. V was trimmed by 1 base and J by 2 bases, leaving 20 bases between them.

This rearrangement joins TRBV4-1 to TRBJ2-1; TRBD2 matches 10 bases. With 4 bases clipped from V and 3 bases from J, the junction kept 12 bases outside the gene matches. The CDR3 runs to 18 residues. Germline loops: CDR1 MGHRA, CDR2 YSYEKL. The chain's CDR3 is CASSRRLAGVPDYNEQFF. In DNA, the CDR3 is TGCGCCAGCAGCCGTAGACTAGCGGGCGTACCCGACTACAATGAGCAGTTCTTC.

This clone has only a few counts. This rearrangement joins TRBV9 to TRBJ1-6; no firm D call. Germline values: CDR1 SGDLS, CDR2 YYNGEE. The V and J ends lost 6 bases and 10 bases respectively, with 17 bases between them. The CDR3 is 14 amino acids. In DNA form, the CDR3 reads TGTGCCAGCAATCCCTCGCGGAGTGGGTCACCCCTCCACTTT. Protein sequence: CASNPSRSGSPLHF.

About this clone itself: The identical CDR3 is also encoded by other nucleotide sequences in the sample. The chain couples TRBV9 to TRBJ2-2; D might be TRBD2 (5 bases). This CDR3 has 14 residues. Trimming shortened V by 2 bases and J by 1 base, and 6 bases separated the two germline ends. CDR1 and CDR2 from the germline V gene are SGDLS and YYNGEE. CDR3 sequence reads: CASSVRGNTGELFF. In DNA form, the CDR3 reads TGTGCCAGCAGCGTTCGGGGGAACACCGGGGAGCTGTTTTTT. Full variable domain (remainder filled in from reference TRBV9 and TRBJ2-2): DSGVTQTPKHLITATGQRVTLRCSPRSGDLSVYWYQQSLDQGLQFLIQYYNGEERAKGNILERFSAQQFPDLHSELNLSSLELGDSALYFCASSVRGNTGELFFGEGSRLTVL.

This clone appeared a single time. The CDR3, as DNA: TGTGCCAGCAGCGTAGGCGGACTAGAGCGGCGTGAGACCCAGTACTTC. Translation gives CASSVGGLERRETQYF. V is TRBV9 and J is TRBJ2-5; 7 bases map to TRBD2. V shed 0 bases, J shed 5 bases, and the junction held 10 bases outside the gene matches. Germline V CDR1 and CDR2: SGDLS, YYNGEE. The CDR3 extends over 16 amino acids.

This sequence joins TRBV7-2 and TRBJ2-5; D is uncertain. Germline V CDR1 and CDR2: SGHTA, FQGNSA. The CDR3 consists of 13 residues. Trimming stripped 5 bases from V and 5 bases from J, with 12 bases between. The CDR3 region is CASSPGGMETQYF. CDR3 bases: TGTGCCAGCAGCCCAGGTGGCATGGAGACCCAGTACTTC. Full variable domain (outside the CDR3, taken from reference TRBV7-2 and TRBJ2-5): GAGVSQSPSNKVTEKGKDVELRCDPISGHTALYWYRQSLGQGLEFLIYFQGNSAPDKSGLPSDRFSAERTGGSVSTLTIQRTQQEDSAVYLCASSPGGMETQYFGPGTRLLVL.

V is TRBV5-1 and J is TRBJ2-7; 11 bases align to TRBD1. The CDR3 length is 14 residues. CDR1 SGHRS and CDR2 YFSETQ come from the germline V gene. The ends lost 4 bases at V and 6 bases at J; junction bases unmatched: 6. The CDR3 DNA reads TGCGCCAGCAGCAGCGGACAGGGGGCTTTCGAGCAGTACGTC. Protein: CASSSGQGAFEQYV.

The genes are TRBV29-1 and TRBJ1-3, with unresolved D. Germline V CDR1 and CDR2: SQVTM, ANQGSEA. This CDR3 is 15 amino acids long. V was cut by 4 bases and J by 0 bases, with 13 bases left in between. CDR3: CSVVEGINSGNTIYF. In DNA, the CDR3 is TGCAGCGTTGTGGAAGGAATCAACTCTGGAAACACCATATATTTT.

This sequence joins TRBV6-5 and TRBJ1-2; 7 positions match TRBD1. The CDR3 loop spans 13 amino acids. CDR1 is MNHEY, CDR2 SVGAGI, per germline. After removal of 5 bases from V and 3 bases from J, the junction contained 3 bases not matched to a gene. The CDR3, as DNA: TGTGCCAGCAGTCTCACAGGGGACTATGGCTACACCTTC. It is translated as CASSLTGDYGYTF.